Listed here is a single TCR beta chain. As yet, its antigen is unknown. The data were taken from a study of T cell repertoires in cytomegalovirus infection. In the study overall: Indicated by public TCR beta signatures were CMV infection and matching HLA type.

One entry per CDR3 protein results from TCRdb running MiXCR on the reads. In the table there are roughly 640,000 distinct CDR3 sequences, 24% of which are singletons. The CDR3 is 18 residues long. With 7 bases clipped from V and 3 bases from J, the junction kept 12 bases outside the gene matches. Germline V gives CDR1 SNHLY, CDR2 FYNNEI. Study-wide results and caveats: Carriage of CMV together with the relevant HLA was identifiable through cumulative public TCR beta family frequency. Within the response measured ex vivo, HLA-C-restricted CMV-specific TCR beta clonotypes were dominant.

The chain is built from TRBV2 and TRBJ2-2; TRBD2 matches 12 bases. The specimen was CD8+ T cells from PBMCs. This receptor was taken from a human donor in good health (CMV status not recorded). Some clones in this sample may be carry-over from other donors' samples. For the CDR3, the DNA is TGTGCCAGCACCTTCACTCCCACTAGCGGGGGGTACACCGGGGAGCTGTTTTTT. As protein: CASTFTPTSGGYTGELFF.